The 17 T cell receptor beta chains in this list originate from one sample, sequenced in a study of T-cell reconstitution after alpha-beta-depleted transplantation in children. TCRbeta library preparation incorporated unique molecular identifiers. Using its own MiXCR run on the PCR reads, TCRdb lists one record per CDR3 protein. This sample has some 520,000 distinct CDR3 sequences; over 25% occur once, and the top ten carry 2% to 3%. Sequencing was performed on PBMCs from the stem cell graft donor, taken from the stem cell graft. The receptors derive from a human donor who donated a stem cell graft to a child with aplastic anemia.

The chain couples TRBV11-1 to TRBJ2-7, with TRBD2 matching 7 bases. Looked up from germline, CDR1 is SGHAT and CDR2 is FQDESV (reference sequence). V shed 4 bases and J 0 bases; nucleotides not matched to a gene: 24. The CDR3 contains 21 residues. The DNA of the CDR3 is TGTGCCAGCAGCTCACCTCCTCTAGCGGCGGCCCTGGGTGGGCTCTCCTACGAGCAGTACTTC. This codes for CASSSPPLAAALGGLSYEQYF.

This chain links TRBV29-1 with TRBJ1-1; the D is unclear. The CDR3 extends over 10 amino acids. Germline CDR1 SQVTM, CDR2 ANQGSEA. The V end was cut by 4 bases, the J end by 8 bases, with 8 bases between. The CDR3 reads CSVGPGEAFF. CDR3 coding DNA: TGCAGCGTTGGGCCTGGCGAAGCTTTCTTT.

This chain joins TRBV29-1 and TRBJ1-1; the D gene is possibly TRBD1 (6 bases). Germline loops: CDR1 SQVTM, CDR2 ANQGSEA. This CDR3 comprises 15 residues. V shed 4 bases and J shed 5 bases, with 20 bases lying between them. This CDR3 is CSVGAPGGRWTEAFF. The CDR3 bases are TGCAGCGTTGGGGCCCCTGGGGGGCGGTGGACTGAAGCTTTCTTT. Based on the CDR3 plus reference TRBV29-1 and TRBJ1-1, the full variable domain is SAVISQKPSRDICQRGTSLTIQCQVDSQVTMMFWYRQQPGQSLTLIATANQGSEATYESGFVIDKFPISRPNLTFSTLTVSNMSPEDSSIYLCSVGAPGGRWTEAFFGQGTRLTVV.

In this sample, this clonotype turned up a few times. The genes are TRBV12-3 or TRBV12-4 and TRBJ2-1; the D gene is possibly TRBD1 (5 bases). CDR3 length equals 14 residues. Trimming pared 2 bases from V and 3 bases from J, leaving 8 bases between. This CDR3 is CASSLFQGYNEQFF. The CDR3 DNA is TGTGCCAGCAGTTTATTTCAGGGCTACAATGAGCAGTTCTTC.

CDR3 coding DNA: TGCAGTGCTAGAGATTCCAGCGGGACTGCAGATACGCAGTATTTT. As protein: CSARDSSGTADTQYF. This sequence joins TRBV20-1 and TRBJ2-3; 7 bases agree with TRBD2. Per the germline V gene, CDR1 is DFQATT and CDR2 is SNEGSKA (reference sequence). The ends lost 0 bases at V and 4 bases at J; junction bases unmatched: 7. The CDR3 totals 15 residues.

The rearrangement uses TRBV11-2 and TRBJ2-1, with 11 bases lining up with TRBD1. The V gene's germline CDR1 is SGHAT and CDR2 FQNNGV. J gave up 5 bases and V 6 bases, and 9 bases lay outside the gene matches. The length of the CDR3 is 16 residues. The CDR3 coding sequence is TGTGCCAGCAGAGCGCCGGGACAGGGGGGAAACAATGAGCAGTTCTTC. Translation: CASRAPGQGGNNEQFF.

This clonotype was observed a handful of times. The chain couples TRBV7-2 to TRBJ1-5; tentative D call: TRBD1 (5 bases). This CDR3 spans 13 amino acids. Germline loops: CDR1 SGHTA, CDR2 FQGNSA. Trimming pared 8 bases from V and 2 bases from J, leaving 10 bases between. CDR3 sequence: CASGQGGNQPQHF. The CDR3 DNA reads TGTGCCAGCGGGCAGGGTGGCAATCAGCCCCAGCATTTT.

This clonotype was observed a handful of times. The CDR3 loop is CSANAVAEAFF. The CDR3 DNA is TGCAGTGCTAATGCGGTCGCTGAAGCTTTCTTT. This rearrangement joins TRBV20-1 to TRBJ1-1; D remains ambiguous. CDR3 length equals 11 residues. Germline V gives CDR1 DFQATT, CDR2 SNEGSKA (reference sequence). Trimming stripped 4 bases from V and 6 bases from J, with 9 bases between.

The CDR3 spells CAGGLADSYEQYV. The CDR3 DNA reads TGTGCCGGGGGGCTAGCGGACTCCTACGAGCAGTACGTC. The chain employs TRBV12-3 or TRBV12-4 and TRBJ2-7, with a weak D call TRBD2 (7 bases). There are 13 residues in the CDR3. Trimming took off 11 bases at V and 0 bases at J, with 14 bases between the two ends.

This clonotype was detected a few times. This rearrangement joins TRBV12-3 or TRBV12-4 to TRBJ2-5; D is unresolved. V shed 5 bases and J shed 7 bases, with 17 bases lying between them. There are 14 residues in the CDR3. The CDR3, as DNA: TGTGCCAGCAGTGGCGATCCCTGGTTGGGGACCCAGTACTTC. It translates to CASSGDPWLGTQYF.

The chain has TRBV5-1 and TRBJ2-7; 9 bases match TRBD2. The V segment lost 4 bases and the J segment 7 bases; nucleotides outside the gene matches: 12. Germline CDR1 reads SGHRS; CDR2 reads YFSETQ. The CDR3 runs to 15 residues. Here the CDR3 reads CASSLIAGEGGEQYF. As DNA, the CDR3 is TGCGCCAGCAGCCTGATAGCGGGAGAGGGCGGAGAGCAGTACTTC. Supplemented by reference TRBV5-1 and TRBJ2-7, the full variable domain reads KAGVTQTPRYLIKTRGQQVTLSCSPISGHRSVSWYQQTPGQGLQFLFEYFSETQRNKGNFPGRFSGRQFSNSRSEMNVSTLELGDSALYLCASSLIAGEGGEQYFGPGTRLTVT.

J is TRBJ2-2 and V is TRBV20-1; D is possibly TRBD1 (6 bases). The V end lost 0 bases, the J end lost 0 bases, and 14 bases lay between the germline ends. The CDR3 has 17 amino acids. In germline, CDR1 is DFQATT, CDR2 SNEGSKA (reference sequence). The CDR3: CSARDSEGVTNTGELFF. The CDR3 coding sequence is TGCAGTGCTAGAGATTCTGAGGGGGTAACGAACACCGGGGAGCTGTTTTTT.

The rearrangement uses TRBV5-1 and TRBJ2-1; possibly TRBD1 for D (6 bases). The germline V gene has CDR1 SGHRS and CDR2 YFSETQ. The V and J ends lost 5 bases and 10 bases respectively, with 19 bases between them. The CDR3 covers 14 residues. The CDR3 nucleotides read TGCGCCAGCAGTTCCGGACAGCCCGAGACCGAGCAGTTCTTC. It codes for CASSSGQPETEQFF.

CDR3 coding DNA: TGTGCCAGCAGCTCGGACACGAATGAGCAGTTCTTC. This encodes CASSSDTNEQFF. The V call is TRBV11-3, the J call TRBJ2-1, with a tentative D call TRBD1 (5 bases). This CDR3 comprises 12 residues. Looked up from germline, CDR1 is SGHNT and CDR2 is YENEEA. The V and J ends lost 4 bases and 7 bases respectively, with 8 bases between them.

This clonotype was seen more than once but under ten times. The V and J genes are TRBV7-2 and TRBJ2-7; TRBD2 matches at 8 bases. The CDR3 extends over 15 amino acids. Looked up from germline, CDR1 is SGHTA and CDR2 is FQGNSA. Germline trimming cut 5 bases from V and 6 bases from J; bases unmatched to any gene: 12. CDR3 loop: CASSLSGIDFGEQYF. The CDR3 DNA follows: TGTGCCAGCAGCCTTAGCGGGATCGATTTTGGCGAGCAGTACTTC.

The CDR3 sequence: CASSQKRWISALEVGLGTQYF. Written as DNA, the CDR3 is TGTGCCAGCAGCCAAAAAAGGTGGATCAGCGCCCTGGAGGTGGGGTTAGGTACGCAGTATTTT. The chain combines TRBV4-2 with TRBJ2-3; D perhaps matches TRBD2 (5 bases). The CDR3 length is 21 residues. V was clipped by 2 bases and J by 8 bases, with 35 bases between them. CDR1 and CDR2 (germline): LGHNA, YNFKEQ.

This chain's CDR3 is CATSRDTSPYEQYV. The CDR3 DNA sequence: TGTGCCACCAGCAGAGACACATCCCCCTACGAGCAGTACGTC. The gene calls are TRBV15 and TRBJ2-7, with D hard to call. Trimming stripped 0 bases from V and 2 bases from J, with 8 bases between. The V gene's germline CDR1 is LNHNV and CDR2 YYDKDF (reference sequence). The CDR3 extends over 14 amino acids.